The T cell receptor (beta chain) under discussion was sequenced for a study of cytomegalovirus exposure and HLA in healthy donors. Study-level points and caveats: Rarity characterized most TCR sequences, yet some public TCRs appeared in many donors. Cytomegalovirus association was listed for approximately 150 TCR beta chains. Within the data, a cluster of highly shared sequence variants was likely a sequencing artifact.

13 Jbeta primers and 60 Vbeta primers were used for the PCR. Repertoires were generated with immunoSEQ multiplex PCR, while TCRdb's copy carries only in-frame clones and drops some. The sample lists around 100,000 clones, 74% occurring once. Trimming stripped 7 bases from V and 6 bases from J, with 25 bases between. CDR1 is ENHRY, CDR2 SYGVKD, per germline. CDR3 length equals 16 residues. This clone was observed once. Its antigen is unidentified. This TCR was sampled from a man in his fifties in good health and CMV-seropositive. This sequence joins TRBV10-3 and TRBJ2-7; weak D call: TRBD2 (5 bases). Sequenced material: PBMCs. The CDR3 DNA reads as TGTGCCATCACCCCGGCGGTCGCGGGCACCTCCCGCGAGCAGTACTTC. It yields the protein CAITPAVAGTSREQYF.